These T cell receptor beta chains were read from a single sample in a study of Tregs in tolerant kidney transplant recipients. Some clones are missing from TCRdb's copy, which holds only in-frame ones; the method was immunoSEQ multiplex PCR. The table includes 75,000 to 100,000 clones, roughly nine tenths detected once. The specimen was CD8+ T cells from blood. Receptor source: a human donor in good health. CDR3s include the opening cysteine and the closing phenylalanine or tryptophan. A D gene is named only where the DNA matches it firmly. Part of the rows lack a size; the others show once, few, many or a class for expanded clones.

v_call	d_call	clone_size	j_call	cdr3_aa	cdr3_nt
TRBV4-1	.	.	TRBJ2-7	CASSQAVVGRTYEQYF	TGCGCCAGCAGCCAAGCCGTGGTGGGGCGAACCTACGAGCAGTACTTC
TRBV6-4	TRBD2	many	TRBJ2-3	CASSPLAGGPDTQYF	TGTGCCAGCAGCCCTCTAGCGGGGGGGCCCGATACGCAGTATTTT
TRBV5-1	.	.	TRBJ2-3	CASSLGRGYGTDTQYF	TGCGCCAGCAGCTTGGGTAGAGGCTATGGCACAGATACGCAGTATTTT
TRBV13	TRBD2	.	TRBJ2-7	CASSLGLAGGGEQYF	TGTGCCAGTTCCCTCGGACTAGCGGGAGGAGGCGAGCAGTACTTC
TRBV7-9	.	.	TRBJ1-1	CASSSPLGGVGEAFF	TGTGCCAGCAGCTCCCCCTTGGGGGGTGTGGGTGAAGCTTTCTTT
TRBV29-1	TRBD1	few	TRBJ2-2	CSVDRDRDTGELFF	TGCAGCGTTGATAGGGACAGGGACACCGGGGAGCTGTTTTTT
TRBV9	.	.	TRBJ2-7	CASSVEGAWDEQYF	TGTGCCAGCAGCGTAGAAGGGGCTTGGGACGAGCAGTACTTC
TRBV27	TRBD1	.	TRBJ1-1	CASSARDRNTEAFF	TGTGCCAGCAGTGCCCGGGACAGGAACACTGAAGCTTTCTTT
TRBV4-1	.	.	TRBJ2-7	CASSPRGSSYEQYF	TGCGCCAGCAGCCCCCGAGGGAGCTCCTACGAGCAGTACTTC
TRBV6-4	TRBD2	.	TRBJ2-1	CASSETSGGYNEQFF	TGTGCCAGCAGTGAGACTAGCGGGGGGTACAATGAGCAGTTCTTC